The sequence of this T cell receptor (beta chain) was determined in a study of OX40 agonist ivuxolimab in advanced cancers. General study findings and limits: The work left the antigen specificity of expanded peripheral T cells undetermined.

After removal of 6 bases from V and 4 bases from J, the junction contained 5 bases not matched to a gene. Germline V lookup: CDR1 MNHEY, CDR2 SVGAGI. The CDR3 length is 14 residues. TCRdb keeps only in-frame clones here, not all; method: immunoSEQ multiplex PCR. Found here are roughly 65,000 clones, around 90% of them singletons; the top ten hold 0.3% to 0.4%. This clone is a singleton in its sample. Its antigen is unknown. Sample: CD4+ or CD8+ T cells sorted from blood, taken in a trial of the OX40 agonist ivuxolimab. V and J are TRBV6-5 and TRBJ2-5; TRBD1 agrees at 10 bases. This TCR came from an adult with an advanced solid tumor such as melanoma, head and neck, liver or kidney cancer. CDR3 in amino acids: CASRMGQGLETQYF. CDR3 nucleotides: TGTGCCAGCAGAATGGGACAGGGGTTAGAGACCCAGTACTTC.